This paragraph covers one T cell receptor (beta chain) sequence. This specimen belongs to a study of cytomegalovirus exposure and HLA in healthy donors. It was with 60 Vbeta and 13 Jbeta primers that the PCR ran. Assay used: immunoSEQ multiplex PCR; TCRdb lists only in-frame clones, some missing. The sample holds 75,000 to 85,000 clones. With 3 bases removed from V and 7 bases from J, the gap between germline ends came to 12 bases. This CDR3 region has 13 residues. CDR1 is LNHDA, CDR2 SQIVND, per germline (reference sequence). The chain carries TRBV19 and TRBJ1-1; D possibly corresponds to TRBD1 (6 bases). This TCR derives from a young man in good health and CMV-seropositive. The specimen sequenced was PBMCs. The CDR3, as DNA: TGTGCCAGTAGTATCCCAGGGGCCTTTGAAGCTTTCTTT. Translated, it gives CASSIPGAFEAFF. The full variable domain, rest sourced from reference TRBV19 and TRBJ1-1, is DGGITQSPKYLFRKEGQNVTLSCEQNLNHDAMYWYRQDPGQGLRLIYYSQIVNDFQKGDIAEGYSVSREKKESFPLTVTSAQKNPTAFYLCASSIPGAFEAFFGQGTRLTVV.